The T cell receptor beta chain described here comes from a study of blood T cell repertoires in COVID-19. Data came from immunoSEQ multiplex PCR; TCRdb stores just in-frame clones and leaves some out. The sample yields about 410,000 clones, approximately 90% seen once. Trimming took off 2 bases at V and 5 bases at J, with 13 bases between the two ends. CDR3 length: 15 amino acids. The V gene's germline CDR1 is MNHEY and CDR2 SMNVEV (reference sequence). This clone was seen more than once but under ten times. The chain has TRBV27 and TRBJ2-4, with D perhaps TRBD1 (6 bases). The sample comprised peripheral blood. This receptor was identified in a woman between 40 and 55 years old with COVID-19, enrolled during active disease. CDR3 nucleotide sequence: TGTGCCAGCAGTTTAAGGGGGTCCATCCAAAACATTCAGTACTTC. It is translated as CASSLRGSIQNIQYF.